One sample yielded the 30 T cell receptor beta chains listed below, sequenced in a study of chemoradiotherapy in HPV16-positive cancers. The protocol was immunoSEQ multiplex PCR, while the TCRdb copy is restricted to in-frame clones and leaves out a portion. The sample includes roughly 28,000 clones, roughly nine tenths of them seen just once. Sequenced material: blood, taken from a patient who underwent chemoradiotherapy. The receptors originated from a human donor with HPV-associated anogenital cancer.

The rearrangement joins TRBV11-2 to TRBJ1-1; 7 bases fit TRBD1. The junction had 13 bases not matched to a gene; V was cut back by 1 base and J by 11 bases. This CDR3 region has 15 residues. Germline CDR1 is SGHAT and CDR2 is FQNNGV. The CDR3 nucleotides are TGTGCCAGCAGCTTAGTGGCAGGGGGTTCTTTGGAGGCTTTCTTT. Translating gives CASSLVAGGSLEAFF.

This chain links TRBV5-1 with TRBJ2-3; D is perhaps TRBD1 (5 bases). V shed 0 bases and J shed 0 bases, with 11 bases lying between them. Germline V gene lookup returns CDR1 SGHRS and CDR2 YFSETQ. This CDR3 comprises 16 residues. CDR3 DNA sequence: TGCGCCAGCAGCTTGGTGGCAGGGCCTAGCACAGATACGCAGTATTTT. Translating gives CASSLVAGPSTDTQYF.

The chain combines TRBV2 with TRBJ1-4, with D possibly being TRBD1 (6 bases). Trimming took off 7 bases at V and 5 bases at J, with 14 bases between the two ends. This CDR3 is 14 amino acids long. From germline, CDR1 is SNHLY and CDR2 FYNNEI. CDR3 amino acids: CASNQDRSNEKLFF. The DNA of the CDR3 is TGTGCCAGCAACCAGGACAGATCGAATGAAAAACTGTTTTTT.

The V and J genes are TRBV5-6 and TRBJ1-3; no clear D gene. V dropped 6 bases and J dropped 0 bases, with 13 bases sitting between them. CDR3 length equals 15 residues. CDR1 is SGHDT and CDR2 is YYEEEE in the germline V gene. The CDR3 region has the DNA TGTGCCAGCACTTTTGGTCAATTCTCTGGAAACACCATATATTTT. As protein: CASTFGQFSGNTIYF.

This clone was counted a single time. This sequence joins TRBV23-1 and TRBJ1-5; 11 bases align to TRBD1. TRBV23-1 is classed as an ORF, of uncertain function. The J segment lost 2 bases and the V segment lost 3 bases, leaving 12 bases of the junction unmatched. This CDR3 is built from 19 residues. The CDR3 bases are TGCGCCAGCAGTCACCTGGGACAGGGGGAGGGGGATGGCAATCAGCCCCAGCATTTT. Translated: CASSHLGQGEGDGNQPQHF.

J is TRBJ1-2 and V is TRBV28; TRBD1 aligns across 7 bases. The CDR3 is made up of 14 amino acids. Germline V gene lookup returns CDR1 MDHEN and CDR2 SYDVKM. With V trimmed by 7 bases and J by 1 base, 6 bases remained unmatched. The CDR3 here is CASKRGQVNYGYTF. DNA of the CDR3: TGTGCCAGCAAAAGAGGACAGGTTAACTATGGCTACACCTTC.

The chain combines TRBV11-2 with TRBJ2-2; 9 nucleotides line up with TRBD2. The CDR3 is 17 residues long. The V gene end was trimmed by 1 base and the J gene end by 2 bases; junction bases not matched to a gene: 5. Germline CDR1 reads SGHAT; CDR2 reads FQNNGV. CDR3: CASSLGGSGGNTGELFF. DNA for the CDR3: TGTGCCAGCAGCTTAGGGGGTAGCGGGGGAAACACCGGGGAGCTGTTTTTT.

The chain combines TRBV5-8 with TRBJ2-3, with D perhaps matching TRBD1 (5 bases). Germline V CDR1 and CDR2: SGHTS, YDEGEE. The CDR3 totals 14 residues. Deletions cut 3 bases from V and 2 bases from J, with 10 bases between. The CDR3 loop is CASSSGQLTDTQYF. The CDR3 nucleotides are TGTGCCAGCAGCTCCGGACAACTCACAGATACGCAGTATTTT.

This sequence joins TRBV6-7 and TRBJ1-2; the D gene is possibly TRBD1 (6 bases). TRBV6-7 carries the ORF label, with uncertain function. This CDR3 has 15 amino acids. V lost 10 bases to trimming and J lost 8 bases, with 26 bases between them. CDR3 nucleotides: TGTGCCAATGTGGGGGGCAGCCACCTCCCGGAGGGCTACACCTTC. Translated: CANVGGSHLPEGYTF.

Here the CDR3 reads CASSFLGLGPDTQYF. CDR3 sequence (DNA): TGTGCCAGCAGCTTCCTAGGTCTGGGACCAGATACGCAGTATTTT. V and J are TRBV7-9 and TRBJ2-3, with D perhaps given as TRBD1 or TRBD2 (5 bases each). The CDR3 has 15 residues. Germline values: CDR1 SEHNR, CDR2 FQNEAQ (reference sequence). V lost 3 bases and J lost 4, with 14 bases in between.

The V call is TRBV4-3, the J call TRBJ1-3, with D maybe TRBD1 (5 bases). Trimming removed 4 bases from V and 3 bases from J, with 10 bases in between. Per germline, CDR1 LGHNA and CDR2 YSLEER. This CDR3 is built from 14 residues. CDR3 sequence reads: CASSPGTYGNTIYF. The CDR3 region has the DNA TGCGCCAGCAGCCCCGGGACCTATGGAAACACCATATATTTT.

Notes on this clone: A junction end diverges from the germline sequence, so it may reflect a read error. The rearrangement links TRBV6-4 to TRBJ2-7; D gene unclear. The CDR3 length is 14 residues. Germline V lookup: CDR1 MRHNA, CDR2 SNTAGT. The CDR3 DNA reads as TGTGCCAGCAGTTACTCACGGTATTCCTACGAGCAGTACTTC. It specifies CASSYSRYSYEQYF.

The chain links TRBV29-1 to TRBJ2-3; D not resolved. CDR1 SQVTM and CDR2 ANQGSEA come from the germline V gene. The length of the CDR3 is 11 residues. Trimming pared 6 bases from V and 3 bases from J, leaving 7 bases between. CDR3 protein: CSVRHTDTQYF. The CDR3 region has the DNA TGCAGCGTGCGGCATACAGATACGCAGTATTTT.

This clone was counted once. The J gene is TRBJ2-7, the V gene TRBV7-9, with D possibly TRBD2 on 6 matching bases. CDR3 length equals 14 residues. Trimming removed 4 bases from V and 3 bases from J, with 13 bases in between. Germline CDR1 SEHNR, CDR2 FQNEAQ (reference sequence). CDR3 sequence (DNA): TGTGCCAGCAGCTCTGGGGGGAGAAGCTACGAGCAGTACTTC. As protein: CASSSGGRSYEQYF.

The chain joins TRBV7-2 to TRBJ2-7; D unresolved. The CDR3 spans 13 residues. In germline, CDR1 is SGHTA, CDR2 FQGNSA. V was pared by 5 bases and J by 5 bases, with 13 bases between. CDR3 bases: TGTGCCAGCAGCACCCGGATGGGTAACGAGCAGTACTTC. This codes for CASSTRMGNEQYF. Full variable domain (remainder filled in from reference TRBV7-2 and TRBJ2-7): GAGVSQSPSNKVTEKGKDVELRCDPISGHTALYWYRQSLGQGLEFLIYFQGNSAPDKSGLPSDRFSAERTGGSVSTLTIQRTQQEDSAVYLCASSTRMGNEQYFGPGTRLTVT.

The CDR3 spells CASSLRMQREKLFF. The CDR3 nucleotides are TGTGCCAGCAGTTTAAGAATGCAACGGGAAAAACTGTTTTTT. The chain carries TRBV27 and TRBJ1-4; D not certain. This CDR3 has 14 amino acids. Germline CDR1 is MNHEY and CDR2 is SMNVEV (reference sequence). The V end lost 2 bases, the J end lost 8 bases, and 12 bases lay between the germline ends.

V usage is TRBV6-5 and J usage is TRBJ1-1; the D is unclear. The CDR3 length is 16 residues. Germline loops: CDR1 MNHEY, CDR2 SVGAGI. The ends were cut back, 0 bases at V and 3 bases at J, with 14 bases in the middle. The CDR3 sequence: CASSYSSRFGYTEAFF. For the CDR3, the DNA is TGTGCCAGCAGTTACTCGTCTCGATTCGGTTACACTGAAGCTTTCTTT.

Worth noting for this clone: A junction boundary mismatches the germline segment, possibly from a read error. V and J are TRBV28 and TRBJ2-7; 8 bases line up with TRBD2. The CDR3 sequence is 11 residues long. Germline-derived CDR1 and CDR2 are MDHEN and SYDVKM. The DNA for the CDR3 is TGTGCCAGCAGTTATCAGGGACTAGTAGACTTC. Its translation is CASSYQGLVDF. The entire variable domain, with the rest obtained from reference TRBV28 and TRBJ2-7, is as follows: DVKVTQSSRYLVKRTGEKVFLECVQDMDHENMFWYRQDPGLGLRLIYFSYDVKMKEKGDIPEGYSVSREKKERFSLILESASTNQTSMYLCASSYQGLVDFGPGTRLTVT.

The table lists this clone with a count of one. The V call is TRBV5-5, the J call TRBJ2-1, with 10 bases that match TRBD1. The CDR3 spans 14 residues. Trimming at V came to 4 bases and at J to 8 bases, leaving 6 bases not matched to a gene. In germline, CDR1 is SGHKS, CDR2 YYEKEE (reference sequence). The CDR3 DNA follows: TGTGCCAGCAGCGAGGGACAGGGGATCTATGAGCAGTTCTTC. Residues: CASSEGQGIYEQFF.

The chain employs TRBV5-1 and TRBJ1-2; maybe TRBD1 (5 bases). The ends were cut back, 2 bases at V and 3 bases at J, with 8 bases in the middle. The germline CDR1 and CDR2 sequences are SGHRS and YFSETQ. The CDR3 loop spans 13 amino acids. As DNA, the CDR3 is TGCGCCAGCAGCTTATCAGGGTACTATGGCTACACCTTC. This translates into CASSLSGYYGYTF.

The genes are TRBV18 and TRBJ2-3, with a possible D match to TRBD1 (8 bases). V was shortened by 3 bases and J by 3 bases, with 16 bases between the two germline ends. The CDR3 runs to 16 residues. Germline CDR1 and CDR2: KGHSH and LQKENI. CDR3 region: CASSPQQQGGTDTQYF. Here the CDR3 DNA reads TGTGCCAGCTCACCTCAGCAACAGGGGGGGACAGATACGCAGTATTTT.

The V call is TRBV6-6, the J call TRBJ1-5; a possible D gene is TRBD1 (5 bases). Germline V gene lookup returns CDR1 MNHNY and CDR2 SVGAGI (reference sequence). The CDR3 has 14 amino acids. Trimming shortened V by 6 bases and J by 1 base, and 10 bases separated the two germline ends. The CDR3 is CASSSDRSNQPQHF. The CDR3 DNA follows: TGTGCCAGCAGCTCAGACAGAAGCAATCAGCCCCAGCATTTT.

The chain recombines TRBV10-3 with TRBJ2-6; D is perhaps TRBD1 (7 bases). The V end lost 6 bases, the J end lost 0 bases, and 15 bases lay between the germline ends. The CDR3 has 17 amino acids. Per the germline V gene, CDR1 is ENHRY and CDR2 is SYGVKD. CDR3 DNA: TGTGCCATCAGCCCCGGGACAGCGGGCTCTGGGGCCAACGTCCTGACTTTC. Its translation is CAISPGTAGSGANVLTF.

Turning to this clone: Sequence at one end of the junction differs from germline and may be a read error. The chain couples TRBV15 to TRBJ2-1; D is uncertain. Germline loops: CDR1 LNHNV, CDR2 YYDKDF (reference sequence). The CDR3 is 11 residues long. The CDR3 sequence is CATSRYNEQFF. CDR3 DNA sequence: TGTGCCACCAGCAGATACAACGAGCAGTTCTTC.

V usage is TRBV7-9 and J usage is TRBJ2-1, with TRBD1 identical over 10 bases. In germline, CDR1 is SEHNR, CDR2 FQNEAQ (reference sequence). V shed 5 bases and J 5 bases; nucleotides not matched to a gene: 12. There are 17 residues in the CDR3. CDR3 nucleotides: TGTGCCAGCAGCCACGCGACAGGGGGCTTTATGAACAATGAGCAGTTCTTC. This translates into CASSHATGGFMNNEQFF.

V is TRBV27 and J is TRBJ1-1, with TRBD1 identical over 7 bases. V lost 6 bases, J lost 7 bases, and 14 bases stayed unmatched. From germline, CDR1 is MNHEY and CDR2 SMNVEV (reference sequence). This CDR3 has 15 residues. This CDR3 is CASSLGMRGTVEAFF. For the CDR3, the DNA is TGTGCCAGCAGCTTGGGGATGCGGGGGACAGTTGAAGCTTTCTTT.

The chain joins TRBV6-5 to TRBJ1-3, with 8 bases fitting TRBD1. V was pared by 6 bases and J by 4 bases, with 8 bases of the junction left unmatched. This CDR3 is 15 amino acids long. Germline loops: CDR1 MNHEY, CDR2 SVGAGI. The CDR3 region has the DNA TGTGCCAGCAGGCCAGGGGGCGCGTCGGGAAACACCATATATTTT. Protein sequence: CASRPGGASGNTIYF.

The chain combines TRBV5-1 with TRBJ2-7; TRBD2 matches at 9 bases. J was trimmed by 0 bases and V by 2 bases; bases with no gene match: 0. The CDR3 is 14 residues long. Germline V gene sequence: CDR1 SGHRS, CDR2 YFSETQ. In DNA form, the CDR3 reads TGCGCCAGCAGCTTTAGCGGGGGCTCCTACGAGCAGTACTTC. Translation: CASSFSGGSYEQYF.

V gene TRBV7-2 combines with J gene TRBJ2-6; D is unclear. V lost 0 bases, J lost 2 bases, and 5 bases lay in between. Germline values: CDR1 SGHTA, CDR2 FQGNSA. This CDR3 has 15 residues. This chain's CDR3 is CASSLAGPGANVLTF. The DNA for the CDR3 is TGTGCCAGCAGCTTAGCAGGGCCTGGGGCCAACGTCCTGACTTTC.

CDR3 protein: CASSFFASAYEQYF. DNA for the CDR3: TGTGCCAGCAGTTTTTTCGCCAGCGCCTACGAGCAGTACTTC. V and J are TRBV27 and TRBJ2-7; D is uncertain. Germline loops: CDR1 MNHEY, CDR2 SMNVEV (reference sequence). Trimming took 3 bases from V and 2 from J, leaving 11 bases between them. There are 14 residues in the CDR3.